The 14 T cell receptor beta chains presented below share a single source sample, sequenced in a study of shared clonotypes between healthy human individuals. Only in-frame clones appear in the TCRdb table, and some are missing; sequencing was by immunoSEQ multiplex PCR. The profile shows 2 million to 3 million clones, around 90% of them singletons. The sample comprised naive CD4+ T cells sorted from blood. The subset denotes: CD45RA+ positively selected. These receptors were collected from a man aged 18 to 30 in good health.

The rearrangement links TRBV10-3 to TRBJ2-7; the match to TRBD1 covers 9 bases. Germline CDR1 ENHRY, CDR2 SYGVKD. Trimming at V came to 7 bases and at J to 2 bases, leaving 9 bases not matched to a gene. The CDR3 is 15 residues long. CDR3 DNA sequence: TGTGCCATCACAGACAGGGGGTTCCCCCCCTACGAGCAGTACTTC. Encoded protein: CAITDRGFPPYEQYF.

The chain couples TRBV18 to TRBJ2-5; D unclear. This CDR3 region has 14 residues. Germline V gene lookup returns CDR1 KGHSH and CDR2 LQKENI. V was shortened by 1 base and J by 3 bases, with 9 bases between the two germline ends. This CDR3 reads CASSPRDNKETQYF. The CDR3 DNA reads as TGTGCCAGCTCACCACGAGACAACAAAGAGACCCAGTACTTC. Using reference TRBV18 and TRBJ2-5 for the parts outside the CDR3, the full variable domain is NAGVMQNPRHLVRRRGQEARLRCSPMKGHSHVYWYRQLPEEGLKFMVYLQKENIIDESGMPKERFSAEFPKEGPSILRIQQVVRGDSAAYFCASSPRDNKETQYFGPGTRLLVL.

The chain recombines TRBV5-1 with TRBJ2-2; no firm D call. Germline values: CDR1 SGHRS, CDR2 YFSETQ. Trimming removed 3 bases from V and 1 base from J, with 13 bases in between. The CDR3 is 16 residues long. The CDR3 loop reads CASSSTKIKNTGELFF. In nucleotides, the CDR3 is TGCGCCAGCAGCTCTACAAAAATAAAGAACACCGGGGAGCTGTTTTTT.

The genes are TRBV10-1 and TRBJ2-3; 11 bases map to TRBD2. The V gene's germline CDR1 is WNHNN and CDR2 SYGVQD (reference sequence). The CDR3 is 15 residues long. Trimming took 3 bases from V and 6 from J; bases not matched to a gene: 5. CDR3 sequence (DNA): TGCGCCAGCAGTGACCCAGGACTAGCGGGTGATACGCAGTATTTT. It specifies CASSDPGLAGDTQYF.

The rearrangement joins TRBV7-2 to TRBJ1-2; no reliable D call. Looked up from germline, CDR1 is SGHTA and CDR2 is FQGNSA. The V end lost 5 bases, the J end lost 5 bases, and 12 bases lay between the germline ends. The CDR3 extends over 13 amino acids. CDR3 bases: TGTGCCAGCAGCCTCGAAAACTATTATGGCTACACCTTC. Translation gives CASSLENYYGYTF.

The J gene is TRBJ2-3, the V gene TRBV5-1, with 11 bases fitting TRBD1. V was pared by 0 bases and J by 4 bases, with 4 bases of the junction left unmatched. This CDR3 has 16 amino acids. The germline gives CDR1 SGHRS, CDR2 YFSETQ. CDR3 region: CASSLGGQGASDTQYF. The DNA of the CDR3 is TGCGCCAGCAGCTTGGGAGGACAGGGGGCCTCAGATACGCAGTATTTT. The full variable domain, completed using reference TRBV5-1 and TRBJ2-3, is KAGVTQTPRYLIKTRGQQVTLSCSPISGHRSVSWYQQTPGQGLQFLFEYFSETQRNKGNFPGRFSGRQFSNSRSEMNVSTLELGDSALYLCASSLGGQGASDTQYFGPGTRLTVL.

V gene TRBV6-1 combines with J gene TRBJ2-2, with TRBD1 identical over 9 bases. Trimming removed 8 bases from V and 1 base from J; junction bases left unmatched: 5. Germline CDR1 and CDR2: MNHNS and SASEGT. The CDR3 consists of 15 residues. The CDR3 is CASHRTGENTGELFF. For the CDR3, the DNA is TGTGCCAGCCACCGGACAGGGGAGAACACCGGGGAGCTGTTTTTT.

The CDR3: CASSLLATSGEREQYF. CDR3 nucleotide sequence: TGTGCCAGCAGCTTGTTGGCGACTAGTGGGGAGCGGGAGCAGTACTTC. This chain uses TRBV5-6 with TRBJ2-7, with a possible D match to TRBD2 (6 bases). V was cut by 1 base and J by 7 bases, with 21 bases left in between. The CDR3 consists of 16 residues. Germline V CDR1 and CDR2: SGHDT, YYEEEE.

This chain joins TRBV5-1 and TRBJ1-5; D is uncertain. The CDR3 contains 14 residues. Between the trimmed V and J ends, which lost 0 bases and 7 bases, there was a span of 11 bases. Germline loops: CDR1 SGHRS, CDR2 YFSETQ. CDR3 in DNA: TGCGCCAGCAGCTTGGGGTCCGCAGGACAGCCCCAGCATTTT. It encodes CASSLGSAGQPQHF.

CDR3 coding DNA: TGTGCCAGCAGTTCCCAACTAGCGGGAGTGGAGACCCAGTACTTC. Protein sequence: CASSSQLAGVETQYF. V is TRBV2 and J is TRBJ2-5; 11 bases map to TRBD2. The germline V gene encodes CDR1 SNHLY and CDR2 FYNNEI. The V segment lost 5 bases and the J segment 5 bases; nucleotides outside the gene matches: 7. This CDR3 spans 15 amino acids. Full variable domain (missing parts from reference TRBV2 and TRBJ2-5): EPEVTQTPSHQVTQMGQEVILRCVPISNHLYFYWYRQILGQKVEFLVSFYNNEISEKSEIFDDQFSVERPDGSNFTLKIRSTKLEDSAMYFCASSSQLAGVETQYFGPGTRLLVL.

The chain employs TRBV6-5 and TRBJ1-4; no reliable D call. Trimming left V 6 bases short and J 5 bases short, with 10 bases between. The CDR3 sequence is 13 residues long. Germline V gene lookup returns CDR1 MNHEY and CDR2 SVGAGI. The CDR3 reads CASSPWRNEKLFF. The CDR3 DNA reads TGTGCCAGCAGCCCCTGGAGGAATGAAAAACTGTTTTTT.

Of note for this clone: The same CDR3 also results from other DNA sequences found in this sample. The chain recombines TRBV5-4 with TRBJ2-1; D unresolved. V lost 0 bases and J 7 bases, leaving 2 bases between the germline ends. Germline CDR1 reads SGHNT; CDR2 reads YYREEE (reference sequence). CDR3 length equals 11 residues. The CDR3 region is CASSLENEQFF. As DNA, the CDR3 is TGTGCCAGCAGCTTGGAAAATGAGCAGTTCTTC. Full variable domain (outside the CDR3, taken from reference TRBV5-4 and TRBJ2-1): ETGVTQSPTHLIKTRGQQVTLRCSSQSGHNTVSWYQQALGQGPQFIFQYYREEENGRGNFPPRFSGLQFPNYSSELNVNALELDDSALYLCASSLENEQFFGPGTRLTVL.

The chain uses TRBV4-1 and TRBJ2-5; tentatively, D is TRBD2 (6 bases). The germline V gene encodes CDR1 MGHRA and CDR2 YSYEKL. Trimming removed 1 base from V and 7 bases from J, with 16 bases in between. The CDR3 contains 15 residues. CDR3 nucleotide sequence: TGCGCCAGCAGCCAAGCCCCTCGGGGGATAGGGACCCAGTACTTC. Protein product: CASSQAPRGIGTQYF.

This chain connects TRBV10-3 to TRBJ2-2; possibly TRBD1 for D (6 bases). In germline, CDR1 is ENHRY, CDR2 SYGVKD. The CDR3 runs 19 residues. Trimming took off 3 bases at V and 2 bases at J, with 22 bases between the two ends. The CDR3 nucleotides are TGTGCCATCAGTGACCTGAATGGTGCACAGGGAATCAACACCGGGGAGCTGTTTTTT. It specifies CAISDLNGAQGINTGELFF.